A selection of T cell receptor beta chains follows, all from one sample in a study of blood T cell repertoires in COVID-19. Using immunoSEQ multiplex PCR, the repertoire was profiled, and TCRdb retains in-frame clones only, with some absent. The sample has 240,000 or so clones, about four fifths seen once. Input material: peripheral blood. The receptors were sampled from a woman under 30 with acute or convalescent COVID-19. Both conserved end residues are part of each CDR3. A D gene is named only where the DNA matches it firmly. A row's size may be missing; if present it is once, few, many or a size class.

size,V,J,length,D,DNA,CDR3
.,TRBV2,TRBJ1-3,15,TRBD1,TGTGCCAGCAACAGACAGGGATACTCTGGAAACACCATATATTTT,CASNRQGYSGNTIYF
many,TRBV7-9,TRBJ1-6,17,TRBD1,TGTGCCAGCAGCCCCCTTGGACAGGGTGTCCTAAATTCACCCCTCCACTTT,CASSPLGQGVLNSPLHF
.,TRBV7-9,TRBJ1-5,17,TRBD1,TGTGCCAGCAGCTTAGCGAGACAGGGGTATAGCAATCAGCCCCAGCATTTT,CASSLARQGYSNQPQHF
.,TRBV19,TRBJ2-6,15,.,TGTGCCAGTAGTAACAGGGTGTCAGGGGCCAACGTCCTGACTTTC,CASSNRVSGANVLTF
.,TRBV19,TRBJ2-1,15,.,TGTGCCAGTAGTAAGGGGGGGGCCTCCTACAATGAGCAGTTCTTC,CASSKGGASYNEQFF
once,TRBV7-3,TRBJ2-1,14,TRBD1,TGTGCCAGCAGCCCCGGGACAGGGAACAATGAGCAGTTCTTC,CASSPGTGNNEQFF
few,TRBV6-5,TRBJ1-5,15,.,TGTGCCAGCAGTTACTCGGGACTGAGCAATCAGCCCCAGCATTTT,CASSYSGLSNQPQHF
.,TRBV15,TRBJ2-2,18,.,TGTGCCACCAGCAGAGAAGGGTGGACTCCCGGTTTGGCCGGGGAGCTGTTTTTT,CATSREGWTPGLAGELFF
.,TRBV27,TRBJ2-7,14,.,TGTGCCAGCAGTTTATCACAGGGTTCCTACGAGCAGTACTTC,CASSLSQGSYEQYF
.,TRBV11-3,TRBJ2-5,20,.,TGTGCCAGCAGCTTAGATCAGTCGGTATGGGCGGTGGACAACCGGGAGACCCAGTACTTC,CASSLDQSVWAVDNRETQYF
once,TRBV10-2,TRBJ2-3,15,TRBD2,TGCGCCAGCAAAGAGCTAGCGGGGAGCACAGATACGCAGTATTTT,CASKELAGSTDTQYF
.,TRBV27,TRBJ2-2,17,.,TGTGCCAGCCATCCACGCAGGGGGGTTCGGGACACCGGGGAGCTGTTTTTT,CASHPRRGVRDTGELFF
.,TRBV27,TRBJ1-2,15,TRBD1,TGTGCCAGCAGTTTACAGGCAGGGGGAAAGGCTGGCTACACCTTC,CASSLQAGGKAGYTF
few,TRBV30,TRBJ1-2,12,.,TGTGCCTGGATTGGAGGGCACTATGGCTACACCTTC,CAWIGGHYGYTF
.,TRBV19,TRBJ2-7,15,.,TGTGCCAGTAGTATGTATTTGCGGAGTCCCTACGAGCAGTACTTC,CASSMYLRSPYEQYF
.,TRBV4-3,TRBJ1-1,14,.,TGCGCCAGCAGCCAAGTGGCCGCGAACACTGAAGCTTTCTTT,CASSQVAANTEAFF
.,TRBV19,TRBJ2-7,15,TRBD1,TGTGCCAGTAGTATTATCGGGACAGGGCACTACGAGCAGTACTTC,CASSIIGTGHYEQYF
.,TRBV19,TRBJ2-1,15,.,TGTGCCAGTAGTATAGAGAGGCACCCCTACAATGAGCAGTTCTTC,CASSIERHPYNEQFF
.,TRBV28,TRBJ2-7,14,TRBD1,TGTGCCAGCATCCAGGACAGGGGGCCAAGGGAGCAGTACTTC,CASIQDRGPREQYF
.,TRBV5-8,TRBJ1-5,13,TRBD1,TGTGCCAGCAGCTCCGGGACAGGGTTGGCCCAGCATTTT,CASSSGTGLAQHF
.,TRBV27,TRBJ1-4,15,.,TGTGCCAGCTCCAAACCGGGGAGTAGTAATGAAAAACTGTTTTTT,CASSKPGSSNEKLFF
once,TRBV20-1,TRBJ2-1,12,.,TGCAGTGCTAGTGAACGGGAGTTTGAGCAGTTCTTC,CSASEREFEQFF